These T cell receptor beta chains were read from a single sample in a study of T cells after yellow fever vaccination. TCRdb re-called the 5' RACE reads through MiXCR, storing one row per CDR3 protein. The data show over 150,000 distinct CDR3 sequences, approximately 6.2% seen once. The specimen comprised CD4+ T cells sorted from PBMCs, sampled on the day of the first yellow fever vaccination. The receptors stem from a man younger than 30 who received the YFV17D yellow fever vaccine. Both conserved end residues are part of each CDR3. Each record gives: V gene, J gene, CDR3 protein.

>TRBV12-3/TRBV12-4|TRBJ2-3
CASSGQVLTDTQYF
>TRBV6-2/TRBV6-3|TRBJ2-1
CASSYLYNEQFF
>TRBV20-1|TRBJ1-5
CSARRGQGGWSNQPQHF
>TRBV7-2|TRBJ2-2
CASSFKRGNTGELFF
>TRBV3-1|TRBJ2-5
CASSTMGTQYF
>TRBV11-1|TRBJ2-2
CASSPLLGDSKNTGELFF
>TRBV10-3|TRBJ2-5
CAISESLAGGQTQYF
>TRBV20-1|TRBJ1-5
CSAGRREGQPQHF
>TRBV5-1|TRBJ1-1
CASRLGTVNTEAFF
>TRBV7-2|TRBJ2-1
CASSLGAGGLYNEQFF
>TRBV7-2|TRBJ2-3
CASSFRGTGVTDTQYF
>TRBV7-3|TRBJ2-3
CASSSGVADTQYF
>TRBV7-2|TRBJ1-3
CASSLVGGQGTTTYF
>TRBV5-1|TRBJ2-1
CASTATGGLAVSSYNEQFF
>TRBV10-3|TRBJ2-3
CAISAAESTDTQYF
>TRBV7-2|TRBJ1-1
CASSFEGGVMNTEAFF
>TRBV7-6|TRBJ2-3
CASSTQDRDNTQYF
>TRBV7-2|TRBJ2-1
CASSPWDRGNEQFF
>TRBV12-3/TRBV12-4|TRBJ2-5
CASSPGSGETQYF
>TRBV20-1|TRBJ2-7
CSATGGLGSYEQYF
>TRBV19|TRBJ1-5
CASSISRGGNNQPQHF
>TRBV6-1|TRBJ1-1
CASSPRDGVLPFF
>TRBV7-3|TRBJ2-3
CASSRTTSTDTQYF
>TRBV19|TRBJ1-2
CASSIRTGTYGYTF
>TRBV12-3/TRBV12-4|TRBJ1-2
CASSVRGGGYTF
>TRBV4-1|TRBJ2-2
CASSPGRNRGNGELFF
>TRBV4-1|TRBJ1-1
CASSQDRMNTEAFF
>TRBV6-2/TRBV6-3|TRBJ2-3
CASARAVTQYF
>TRBV6-2/TRBV6-3|TRBJ1-2
CASSYSRHSHTF
>TRBV2|TRBJ2-5
CASNHQGSVETQYF
>TRBV20-1|TRBJ1-4
CSARDVRSGNEKLFF
>TRBV7-3|TRBJ2-3
CASSPGGGGRTDTQYF
>TRBV6-6|TRBJ1-2
CASSYVDGVHTF
>TRBV6-1|TRBJ1-5
CASREGVSNQPQHF
>TRBV5-1|TRBJ2-5
CASSRGTQGLKTQYF
>TRBV18|TRBJ2-2
CASSPLRGNTGELFF
>TRBV28|TRBJ1-5
CFVGRDSNQPQHF
>TRBV29-1|TRBJ2-1
CSAGGTGTREQFF
>TRBV9|TRBJ2-2
CASSVMPRTDTGELFF
>TRBV20-1|TRBJ1-1
CSARHLQGPEAFF
>TRBV7-2|TRBJ2-5
CASNRGQAQETQYF